Each of the 24 T cell receptor beta chains below was sequenced from the same sample in a study of type 1 regulatory T cells. TCRdb re-derived calls from the reads in MiXCR, one entry per CDR3 protein. The sample shows approximately 3,300 distinct CDR3 sequences, roughly 7.7% of them seen only once. Which antigens these TCRs recognize remains unknown. What was sequenced was cultured T cells, either the whole culture or a sorted T cell fraction (not recorded which). These receptors were obtained from a human donor in good health.

By its share, this clonotype is medium-sized. CDR3 nucleotide sequence: TGCGCCAGCAGCCAAGAAACGGCAGGATCCACCGGGGAGCTGTTTTTT. Translated, it gives CASSQETAGSTGELFF. The rearrangement joins TRBV4-3 to TRBJ2-2; D is undetermined. The CDR3 runs 16 residues. The V and J ends lost 0 bases and 4 bases respectively, with 12 bases between them. Germline CDR1 reads LGHNA; CDR2 reads YSLEER.

This clonotype qualifies as medium-sized. CDR3 nucleotides: TGCAGTGCTGAAAGCGGGTTTCTCTACGAGCAGTACTTC. Translated, it gives CSAESGFLYEQYF. V and J are TRBV20-1 and TRBJ2-7; the D gene is possibly TRBD2 (6 bases). The V end was cut by 5 bases, the J end by 3 bases, with 14 bases between. This CDR3 is 13 amino acids long. Germline values: CDR1 DFQATT, CDR2 SNEGSKA (reference sequence).

This clonotype is medium-sized. The CDR3 region has the DNA TGCGCCAGCAGCTTGACTGGTTACACTGAAGCTTTCTTT. Its translation is CASSLTGYTEAFF. V gene TRBV5-1 combines with J gene TRBJ1-1; D ambiguous. Germline V gene lookup returns CDR1 SGHRS and CDR2 YFSETQ. CDR3 length: 13 residues. V lost 1 base to trimming and J lost 3 bases, with 7 bases between them. Looking up the rest from reference TRBV5-1 and TRBJ1-1 gives the full variable domain: KAGVTQTPRYLIKTRGQQVTLSCSPISGHRSVSWYQQTPGQGLQFLFEYFSETQRNKGNFPGRFSGRQFSNSRSEMNVSTLELGDSALYLCASSLTGYTEAFFGQGTRLTVV.

This clonotype qualifies as medium-sized (0.01 to 0.1%). This rearrangement joins TRBV5-6 to TRBJ2-3; 9 bases line up with TRBD2. V was pared by 4 bases and J by 2 bases, with 8 bases of the junction left unmatched. This CDR3 contains 16 residues. Germline V gives CDR1 SGHDT, CDR2 YYEEEE. DNA of the CDR3: TGTGCCAGCAGCGAATTGCTAGCGGGGCCCACAGATACGCAGTATTTT. Its translation: CASSELLAGPTDTQYF.

This clonotype is labeled medium-sized. The CDR3 sequence: CASSPGLGEYEQYF. CDR3 DNA: TGTGCCAGCTCACCCGGGTTGGGCGAATACGAGCAGTACTTC. The V gene is TRBV18, the J gene TRBJ2-7; D gene uncertain. The CDR3 contains 14 residues. Germline lookup yields CDR1 KGHSH and CDR2 LQKENI. V lost 3 bases and J lost 4, with 13 bases in between.

In its sample, this clonotype is medium-sized. This rearrangement joins TRBV7-2 to TRBJ2-5, with a possible D match to TRBD2 (6 bases). V was pared by 0 bases and J by 2 bases, with 10 bases between. Germline CDR1 is SGHTA and CDR2 is FQGNSA. CDR3 size: 15 residues. CDR3 sequence reads: CASSLAWTIQETQYF. The CDR3 DNA is TGTGCCAGCAGCTTAGCTTGGACTATACAAGAGACCCAGTACTTC.

By share, this clonotype ranks as medium-sized (0.01 to 0.1%). The gene calls are TRBV5-1 and TRBJ1-1; a weak D match, TRBD1 (5 bases). The CDR3 length is 14 residues. V was trimmed by 5 bases and J by 0 bases, leaving 11 bases between them. Germline V gene data show CDR1 as SGHRS and CDR2 as YFSETQ. CDR3 sequence: CASSFGHMNTEAFF. The CDR3 region has the DNA TGCGCCAGCAGTTTTGGACATATGAACACTGAAGCTTTCTTT. Full variable domain (missing parts from reference TRBV5-1 and TRBJ1-1): KAGVTQTPRYLIKTRGQQVTLSCSPISGHRSVSWYQQTPGQGLQFLFEYFSETQRNKGNFPGRFSGRQFSNSRSEMNVSTLELGDSALYLCASSFGHMNTEAFFGQGTRLTVV.

This clonotype is classed as medium-sized (0.01 to 0.1%). The rearrangement uses TRBV12-3 or TRBV12-4 and TRBJ1-1, with 9 bases fitting TRBD1. The CDR3 length is 15 residues. Trimming removed 6 bases from V and 1 base from J; junction bases left unmatched: 6. The CDR3 protein is CASRGQGIKNTEAFF. CDR3 DNA: TGTGCCAGCAGGGGACAGGGTATTAAGAACACTGAAGCTTTCTTT.

The J gene is TRBJ2-2, the V gene TRBV12-3 or TRBV12-4, with no clear D. The V end was cut by 7 bases, the J end by 3 bases, with 15 bases between. There are 15 residues in the CDR3. The CDR3 here is CASTPRLRYTGELFF. The CDR3 DNA follows: TGTGCCAGCACCCCCCGATTGAGGTACACCGGGGAGCTGTTTTTT.

This clonotype was detected a few times. Being one base from a much bigger clone, this may be a read error. The chain is built from TRBV6-5 and TRBJ1-5, with TRBD1 matching 7 bases. V lost 6 bases to trimming and J lost 11 bases; unmatched junction nucleotides: 10. Germline CDR1 MNHEY, CDR2 SVGAGI. The CDR3 covers 13 residues. For the CDR3, the DNA is TGTGCCAGCAGCTTCGACAGGGTGGGGGCCCAGCATTTT. Translation gives CASSFDRVGAQHF.

In its sample, this clonotype is medium-sized. The rearrangement links TRBV5-4 to TRBJ2-3, with D unclear. This CDR3 region has 11 residues. Germline V gives CDR1 SGHNT, CDR2 YYREEE (reference sequence). With 5 bases removed from V and 6 bases from J, the gap between germline ends came to 7 bases. In nucleotides, the CDR3 is TGTGCCAGCAGTTTCGCGGATACGCAGTATTTT. It encodes CASSFADTQYF.

This clonotype was observed many times. This chain uses TRBV14 with TRBJ2-1; D may be TRBD2 (7 bases). From germline, CDR1 is SGHDN and CDR2 FVKESK. The CDR3 length is 16 residues. V shed 0 bases and J shed 3 bases, with 12 bases lying between them. This CDR3 reads CASSQEGGGHYNEQFF. As DNA, the CDR3 is TGTGCCAGCAGCCAAGAAGGGGGAGGGCACTACAATGAGCAGTTCTTC.

By sample share, this clonotype is medium-sized. V and J are TRBV9 and TRBJ2-5; perhaps D is TRBD1 or TRBD2 (5 bases each). Between the trimmed V and J ends, which lost 4 bases and 4 bases, there was a span of 17 bases. The germline gives CDR1 SGDLS, CDR2 YYNGEE. This CDR3 is 15 amino acids long. The CDR3 DNA is TGTGCCAGCAGCAGACAACCGAGGGGCGGAGAGACCCAGTACTTC. Translated: CASSRQPRGGETQYF.

This clonotype is medium-sized in the sample. The CDR3 protein is CATSPRNTGELFF. The CDR3 DNA sequence: TGTGCCACCAGCCCGAGGAACACCGGGGAGCTGTTTTTT. This chain links TRBV24-1 with TRBJ2-2, with no clear D. CDR3 length: 13 amino acids. Germline V lookup: CDR1 KGHDR, CDR2 SFDVKD. Trimming shortened V by 7 bases and J by 1 base, and 6 bases separated the two germline ends.

This clonotype is labeled as medium-sized. The CDR3 nucleotides read TGCAGTGCCGCGACAGGGAACCAGCCCCAGCATTTT. Translating gives CSAATGNQPQHF. The J gene is TRBJ1-5, the V gene TRBV20-1; 7 nucleotides agree with TRBD1. The V segment lost 6 bases and the J segment 7 bases; nucleotides outside the gene matches: 6. This CDR3 has 12 amino acids. The germline V gene encodes CDR1 DFQATT and CDR2 SNEGSKA (reference sequence).

This clonotype qualifies as medium-sized. The V and J genes are TRBV20-1 and TRBJ2-5; 7 nucleotides agree with TRBD2. The CDR3 runs to 15 residues. V shed 0 bases, J shed 6 bases, and the junction held 10 bases outside the gene matches. Germline V gives CDR1 DFQATT, CDR2 SNEGSKA (reference sequence). CDR3 coding DNA: TGCAGTGCTAGAGATCGGGCGGGAGTAGTAAAGACCCAGTACTTC. Amino acids: CSARDRAGVVKTQYF.

This clonotype is medium-sized in the sample. The CDR3 is CASREDLWSSYEQYF. The CDR3 DNA reads TGTGCCAGCAGGGAAGACCTCTGGAGCTCCTACGAGCAGTACTTC. The genes are TRBV12-3 or TRBV12-4 and TRBJ2-7; D is unresolved. This CDR3 spans 15 amino acids. V was clipped by 6 bases and J by 0 bases, with 15 bases between them.

In its sample, this clonotype is medium-sized. The rearrangement joins TRBV7-2 to TRBJ2-1; tentatively, D is TRBD1 or TRBD2 (5 bases each). V was cut by 5 bases and J by 13 bases, with 27 bases left in between. This CDR3 spans 16 amino acids. CDR1 and CDR2 from the germline V gene are SGHTA and FQGNSA. The CDR3 sequence is CASSARDAGLWGSQFF. The CDR3, as DNA: TGTGCCAGCAGCGCCCGGGACGCAGGATTATGGGGCTCCCAGTTCTTC.

Judged by abundance, this clonotype is medium-sized (0.01 to 0.1%). This rearrangement joins TRBV28 to TRBJ2-1; 8 bases are a match to TRBD1. CDR1 is MDHEN and CDR2 is SYDVKM in the germline V gene. The V segment lost 5 bases and the J segment 7 bases; nucleotides outside the gene matches: 16. CDR3 length: 17 amino acids. CDR3 sequence reads: CASSLLLDRVSANEQFF. CDR3 bases: TGTGCCAGCAGTCTCTTACTGGACAGGGTCTCTGCTAATGAGCAGTTCTTC.

By its share, this clonotype is medium-sized. This sequence joins TRBV11-2 and TRBJ2-5; tentatively, D is TRBD2 (5 bases). The germline V and J ends were trimmed by 4 bases and 5 bases, with 14 bases remaining between them. From germline, CDR1 is SGHAT and CDR2 FQNNGV. This CDR3 has 14 amino acids. The CDR3 spells CASSSARVGETQYF. The CDR3 nucleotides read TGTGCCAGCAGCTCCGCGAGGGTCGGGGAGACCCAGTACTTC. The full variable domain, completed using reference TRBV11-2 and TRBJ2-5, is EAGVAQSPRYKIIEKRQSVAFWCNPISGHATLYWYQQILGQGPKLLIQFQNNGVVDDSQLPKDRFSAERLKGVDSTLKIQPAKLEDSAVYLCASSSARVGETQYFGPGTRLLVL.

Points on this clonotype: A much more abundant neighbour one base away suggests this may be a read error. V gene TRBV19 combines with J gene TRBJ2-1; D is undetermined. Trimming cost V 6 bases and J 12 bases, with 15 bases left between them. Germline V gene lookup returns CDR1 LNHDA and CDR2 SQIVND (reference sequence). The CDR3 is 12 amino acids. CDR3 sequence: CASSTKMYGQFF. CDR3 nucleotide sequence: TGTGCCAGTAGCACAAAGATGTATGGGCAGTTCTTC.

The table lists this clonotype with many counts. J is TRBJ2-1 and V is TRBV19; TRBD2 is a possible D gene (6 bases). CDR3 length equals 15 residues. Trimming left V 7 bases short and J 9 bases short, with 22 bases between. The V gene's germline CDR1 is LNHDA and CDR2 SQIVND (reference sequence). In DNA form, the CDR3 reads TGTGCCAGTAAATCGGGAGTTGGTCGTCATACTGAGCAGTTCTTC. It is translated as CASKSGVGRHTEQFF.

This clonotype is judged medium-sized (0.01 to 0.1%). The genes are TRBV10-3 and TRBJ2-7; TRBD1 matches 8 bases. CDR1 is ENHRY, CDR2 SYGVKD, per germline. Trimming took 0 bases from V and 6 from J; bases not matched to a gene: 13. This CDR3 has 17 residues. The CDR3 reads CAISESPPGQENSEQYF. The CDR3 DNA reads as TGTGCCATCAGTGAGTCCCCCCCGGGACAGGAAAACTCCGAGCAGTACTTC.

In its sample, this clonotype is medium-sized (0.01 to 0.1%). For the CDR3, the DNA is TGTGCCAGCAGCAAAGCCCCCGCAGGGCCCCAGTCAACCTATAATTCACCCCTCCACTTT. This encodes CASSKAPAGPQSTYNSPLHF. This rearrangement joins TRBV21-1 to TRBJ1-6. TRBV21-1 is labeled a pseudogene. The CDR3 length is 20 residues.